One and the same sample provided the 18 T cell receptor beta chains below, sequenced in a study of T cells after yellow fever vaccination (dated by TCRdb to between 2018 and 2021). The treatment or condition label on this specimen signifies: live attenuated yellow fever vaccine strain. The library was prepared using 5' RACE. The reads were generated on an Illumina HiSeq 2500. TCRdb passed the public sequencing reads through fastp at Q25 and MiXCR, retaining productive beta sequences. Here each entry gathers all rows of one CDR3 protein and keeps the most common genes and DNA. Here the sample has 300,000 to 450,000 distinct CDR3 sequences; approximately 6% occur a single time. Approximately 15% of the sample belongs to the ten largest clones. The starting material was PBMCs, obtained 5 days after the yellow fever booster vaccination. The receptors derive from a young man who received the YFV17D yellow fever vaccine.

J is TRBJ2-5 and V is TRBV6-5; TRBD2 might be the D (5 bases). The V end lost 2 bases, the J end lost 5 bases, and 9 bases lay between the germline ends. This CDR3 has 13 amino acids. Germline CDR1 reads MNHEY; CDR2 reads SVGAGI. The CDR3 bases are TGTGCCAGCAGTTACCGGGAAATGGAGACCCAGTACTTC. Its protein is CASSYREMETQYF.

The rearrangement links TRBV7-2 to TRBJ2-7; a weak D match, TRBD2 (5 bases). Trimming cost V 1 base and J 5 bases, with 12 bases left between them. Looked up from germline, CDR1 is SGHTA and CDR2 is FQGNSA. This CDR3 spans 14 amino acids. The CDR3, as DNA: TGTGCCAGCAGCTTAGTTGGACTCGAGCACGAGCAGTACTTC. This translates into CASSLVGLEHEQYF.

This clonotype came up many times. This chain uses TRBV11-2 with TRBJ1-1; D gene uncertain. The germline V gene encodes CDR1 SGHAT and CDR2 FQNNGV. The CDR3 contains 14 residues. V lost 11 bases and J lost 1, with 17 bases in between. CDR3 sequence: CAWSRIHANTEAFF. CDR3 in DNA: TGTGCCTGGTCGCGGATCCATGCGAACACTGAAGCTTTCTTT.

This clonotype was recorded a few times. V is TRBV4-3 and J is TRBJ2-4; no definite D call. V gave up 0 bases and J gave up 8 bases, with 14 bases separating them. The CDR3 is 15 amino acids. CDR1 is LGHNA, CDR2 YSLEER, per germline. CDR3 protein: CASSQDIVGRYIQYF. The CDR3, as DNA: TGCGCCAGCAGCCAAGATATCGTTGGACGGTACATTCAGTACTTC.

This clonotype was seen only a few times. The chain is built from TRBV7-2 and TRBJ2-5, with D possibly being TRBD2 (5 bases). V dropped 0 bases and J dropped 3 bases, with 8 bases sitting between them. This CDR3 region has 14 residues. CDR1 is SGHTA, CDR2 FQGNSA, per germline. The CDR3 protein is CASSLAGAKETQYF. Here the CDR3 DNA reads TGTGCCAGCAGCTTAGCGGGAGCTAAAGAGACCCAGTACTTC.

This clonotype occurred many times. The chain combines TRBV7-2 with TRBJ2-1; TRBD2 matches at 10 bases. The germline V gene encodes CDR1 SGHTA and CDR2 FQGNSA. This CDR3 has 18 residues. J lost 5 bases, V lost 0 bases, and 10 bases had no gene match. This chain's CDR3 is CASSLALGLAGDHNEQFF. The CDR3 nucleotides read TGTGCCAGCAGCTTAGCGCTGGGGCTAGCGGGAGACCACAATGAGCAGTTCTTC.

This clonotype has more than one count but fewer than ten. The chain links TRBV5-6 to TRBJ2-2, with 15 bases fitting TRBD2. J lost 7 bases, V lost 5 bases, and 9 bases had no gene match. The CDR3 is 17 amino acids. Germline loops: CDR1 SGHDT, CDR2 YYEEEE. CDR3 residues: CASRLRTSGRAVGELFF. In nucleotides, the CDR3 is TGTGCCAGCAGGCTCCGGACTAGCGGGAGGGCCGTCGGGGAGCTGTTTTTT.

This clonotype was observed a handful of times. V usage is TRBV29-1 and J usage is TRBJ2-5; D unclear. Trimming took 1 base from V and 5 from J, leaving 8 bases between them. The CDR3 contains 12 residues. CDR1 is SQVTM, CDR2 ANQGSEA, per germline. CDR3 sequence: CSVEGATETQYF. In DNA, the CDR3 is TGCAGCGTTGAAGGGGCAACGGAGACCCAGTACTTC. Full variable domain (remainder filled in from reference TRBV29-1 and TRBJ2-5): SAVISQKPSRDICQRGTSLTIQCQVDSQVTMMFWYRQQPGQSLTLIATANQGSEATYESGFVIDKFPISRPNLTFSTLTVSNMSPEDSSIYLCSVEGATETQYFGPGTRLLVL.

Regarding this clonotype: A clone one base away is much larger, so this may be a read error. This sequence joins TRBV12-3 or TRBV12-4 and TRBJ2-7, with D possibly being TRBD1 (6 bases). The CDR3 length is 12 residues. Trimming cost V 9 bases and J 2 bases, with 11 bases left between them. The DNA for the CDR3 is TGTGCCAGTTCCGGGACACCCTACGAGCAGTACTTC. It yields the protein CASSGTPYEQYF.

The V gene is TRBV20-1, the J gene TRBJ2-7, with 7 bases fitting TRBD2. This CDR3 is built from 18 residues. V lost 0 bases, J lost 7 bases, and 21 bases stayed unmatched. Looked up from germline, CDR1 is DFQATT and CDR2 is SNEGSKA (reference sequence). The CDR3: CSARDRPLSEAGAREQYF. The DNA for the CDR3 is TGCAGTGCTAGAGATAGGCCCCTGTCGGAGGCGGGAGCCCGGGAGCAGTACTTC.

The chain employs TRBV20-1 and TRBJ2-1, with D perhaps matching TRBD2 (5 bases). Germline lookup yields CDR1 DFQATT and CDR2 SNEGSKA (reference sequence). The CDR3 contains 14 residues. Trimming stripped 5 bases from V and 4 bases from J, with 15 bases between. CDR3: CSAPDPRTYNEQFF. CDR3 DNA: TGCAGTGCTCCCGACCCGAGGACTTACAATGAGCAGTTCTTC.

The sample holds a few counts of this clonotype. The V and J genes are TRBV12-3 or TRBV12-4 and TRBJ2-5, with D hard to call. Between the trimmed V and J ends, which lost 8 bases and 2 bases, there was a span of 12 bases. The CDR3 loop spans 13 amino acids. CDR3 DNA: TGTGCCAGCGGTCAGAGAATTCAAGAGACCCAGTACTTC. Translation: CASGQRIQETQYF.

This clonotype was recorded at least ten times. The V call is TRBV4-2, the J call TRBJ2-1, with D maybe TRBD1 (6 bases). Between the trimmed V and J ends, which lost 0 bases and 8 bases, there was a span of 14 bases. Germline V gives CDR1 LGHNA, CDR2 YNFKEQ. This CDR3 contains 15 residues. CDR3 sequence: CASSQDLSRGYEQFF. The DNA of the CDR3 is TGTGCCAGCAGCCAAGATCTGTCTAGGGGGTATGAGCAGTTCTTC.

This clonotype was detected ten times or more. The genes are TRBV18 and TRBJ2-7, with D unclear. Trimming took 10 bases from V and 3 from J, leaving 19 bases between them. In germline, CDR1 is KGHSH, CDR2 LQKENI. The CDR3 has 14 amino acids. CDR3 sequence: CATSLGANNYEQYF. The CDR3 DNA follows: TGTGCCACCTCTCTTGGAGCGAATAACTACGAGCAGTACTTC. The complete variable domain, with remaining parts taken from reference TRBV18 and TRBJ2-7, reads NAGVMQNPRHLVRRRGQEARLRCSPMKGHSHVYWYRQLPEEGLKFMVYLQKENIIDESGMPKERFSAEFPKEGPSILRIQQVVRGDSAAYFCATSLGANNYEQYFGPGTRLTVT.

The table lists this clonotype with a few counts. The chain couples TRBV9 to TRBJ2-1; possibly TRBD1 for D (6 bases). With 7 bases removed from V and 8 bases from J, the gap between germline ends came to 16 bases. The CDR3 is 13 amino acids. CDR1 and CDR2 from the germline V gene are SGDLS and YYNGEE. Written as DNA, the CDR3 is TGTGCCAGCGCCAGAGGGGGAAAGGATGAGCAGTTCTTC. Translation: CASARGGKDEQFF.

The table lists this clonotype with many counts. CDR3 in DNA: TGTGCCAGCAGATCGCAGGGGGGCCAGCCCCAGCATTTT. Translation gives CASRSQGGQPQHF. The gene calls are TRBV6-1 and TRBJ1-5, with TRBD1 matching 7 bases. J gave up 7 bases and V 6 bases, and 6 bases lay outside the gene matches. The germline V gene encodes CDR1 MNHNS and CDR2 SASEGT. The CDR3 is made up of 13 amino acids.

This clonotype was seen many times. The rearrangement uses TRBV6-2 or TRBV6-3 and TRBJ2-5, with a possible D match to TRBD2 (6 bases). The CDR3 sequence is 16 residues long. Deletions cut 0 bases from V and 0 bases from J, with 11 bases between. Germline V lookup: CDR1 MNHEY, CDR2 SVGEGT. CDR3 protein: CASSYSRGINQETQYF. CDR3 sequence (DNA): TGTGCCAGCAGTTACTCCCGGGGGATTAACCAAGAGACCCAGTACTTC.

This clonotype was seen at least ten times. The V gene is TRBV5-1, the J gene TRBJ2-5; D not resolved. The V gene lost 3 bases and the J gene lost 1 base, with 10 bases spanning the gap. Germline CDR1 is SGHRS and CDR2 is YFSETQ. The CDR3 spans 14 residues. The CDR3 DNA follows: TGCGCCAGCAGCTCGCCCCCTCTCCAAGAGACCCAGTACTTC. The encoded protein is CASSSPPLQETQYF.